This T cell receptor beta chain was identified in a study of cytomegalovirus exposure and HLA in healthy donors. Study-level findings and limits: Cytomegalovirus-associated TCR beta chains were listed, numbering 150 to 200. Accounts indicate the classifier identified cytomegalovirus status with strong specificity and sensitivity.

Regarding this clone: What it binds is not known.

The roughly 120-subject validation cohort, separate from the 666-subject first cohort, included the donors. The assay was immunoSEQ multiplex PCR, and TCRdb's table has in-frame clones only and misses some. The repertoire includes 150,000 to 200,000 clones, 95% to 97% of them detected once, and 0.8% to 0.95% sits in the top ten. The ends were cut back, 1 base at V and 7 bases at J, with 7 bases in the middle. The CDR3 has 13 residues. Per the germline V gene, CDR1 is LNHNV and CDR2 is YYDKDF (reference sequence). This TCR came from a woman younger than 30 in good health and CMV-seronegative. Input material: PBMCs. The chain is built from TRBV15 and TRBJ2-2; D unresolved. The CDR3: CATSRVPGGELFF. The CDR3, as DNA: TGTGCCACCAGCAGAGTTCCGGGCGGGGAGCTGTTTTTT.